This T cell receptor beta chain came from a study of blood T cell repertoires in COVID-19. Study-level background: Samples representing acute and convalescent COVID-19 were sourced from the United States, Italy and Spain. The cDNA or gDNA used as material had been derived from T cells, B-cell-depleted T cells, or PBMCs.

This CDR3 region has 15 residues. Germline CDR1 SGDLS, CDR2 YYNGEE. Trimming removed 0 bases from V and 6 bases from J, with 10 bases in between. Details on this clone: The same CDR3 is also encoded by other DNA sequences in this sample.

Authors' methods: Amplified reference gene primers provided the basis for estimating nucleated cell counts. TCRdb's table, derived via immunoSEQ multiplex PCR, lists solely in-frame clones and lacks some. V, J and clone size derive from that table, while D and trimming were established from the DNA sequence. The sample gives 170,000 or so clones, approximately 86% of which show up once; about 7.3% is in the top ten. Sequenced: peripheral blood. This chain uses TRBV9 with TRBJ1-6; D is possibly TRBD1 (5 bases). This receptor was obtained from a man between 50 and 59 years old with active or convalescent COVID-19. The CDR3 loop reads CASSVETGRNSPLHF. The CDR3 coding sequence is TGTGCCAGCAGCGTAGAAACAGGACGTAATTCACCCCTCCACTTT.